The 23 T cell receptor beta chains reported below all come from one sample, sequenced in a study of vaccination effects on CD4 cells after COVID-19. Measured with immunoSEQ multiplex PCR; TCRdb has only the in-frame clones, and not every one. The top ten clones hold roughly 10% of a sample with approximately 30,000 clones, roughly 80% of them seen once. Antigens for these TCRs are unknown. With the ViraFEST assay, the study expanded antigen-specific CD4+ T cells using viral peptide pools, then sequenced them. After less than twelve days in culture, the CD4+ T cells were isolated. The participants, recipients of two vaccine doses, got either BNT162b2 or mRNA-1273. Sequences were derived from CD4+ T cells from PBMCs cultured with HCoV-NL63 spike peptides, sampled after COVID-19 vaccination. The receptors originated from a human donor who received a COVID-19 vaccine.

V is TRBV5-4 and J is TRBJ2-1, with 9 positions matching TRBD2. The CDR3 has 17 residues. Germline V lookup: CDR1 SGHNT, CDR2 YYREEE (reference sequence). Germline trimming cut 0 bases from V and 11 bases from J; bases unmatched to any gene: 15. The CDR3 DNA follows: TGTGCCAGCAGCTTGGGGTGGCGGGAGGGCCTCATTGGGCAGCAGTTCTTC. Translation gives CASSLGWREGLIGQQFF.

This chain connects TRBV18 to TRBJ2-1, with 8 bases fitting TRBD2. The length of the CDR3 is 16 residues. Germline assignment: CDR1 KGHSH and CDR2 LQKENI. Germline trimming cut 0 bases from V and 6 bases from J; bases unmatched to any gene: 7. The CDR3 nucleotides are TGTGCCAGCTCACCACCGACGGGACTAGTATCCAATGAGCAGTTCTTC. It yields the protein CASSPPTGLVSNEQFF.

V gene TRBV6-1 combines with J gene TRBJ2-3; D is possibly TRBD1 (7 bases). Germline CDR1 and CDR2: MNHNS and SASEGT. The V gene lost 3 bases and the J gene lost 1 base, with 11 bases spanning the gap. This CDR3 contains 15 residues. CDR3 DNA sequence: TGTGCCAGCAGTGACAGGGGGACTGGCACAGATACGCAGTATTTT. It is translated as CASSDRGTGTDTQYF.

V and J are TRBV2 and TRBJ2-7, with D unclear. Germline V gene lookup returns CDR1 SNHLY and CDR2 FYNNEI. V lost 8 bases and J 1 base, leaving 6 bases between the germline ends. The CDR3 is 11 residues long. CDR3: CASELSYEQYF. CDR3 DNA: TGTGCCAGCGAACTTTCCTACGAGCAGTACTTC.

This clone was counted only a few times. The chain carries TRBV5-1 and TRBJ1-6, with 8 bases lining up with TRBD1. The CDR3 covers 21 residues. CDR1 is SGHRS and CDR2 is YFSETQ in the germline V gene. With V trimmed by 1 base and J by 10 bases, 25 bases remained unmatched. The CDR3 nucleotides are TGCGCCAGCAGCTTGAACCGATCCGGGACAGGTTTTTTCGGTCGGGGGTCACCCCTCCACTTT. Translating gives CASSLNRSGTGFFGRGSPLHF.

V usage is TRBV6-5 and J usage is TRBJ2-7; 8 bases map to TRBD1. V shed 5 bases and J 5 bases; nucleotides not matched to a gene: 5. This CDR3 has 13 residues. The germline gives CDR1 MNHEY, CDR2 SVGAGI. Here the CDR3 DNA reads TGTGCCAGCAGTCCGGACAGGGTGGACGAGCAGTACTTC. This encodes CASSPDRVDEQYF.

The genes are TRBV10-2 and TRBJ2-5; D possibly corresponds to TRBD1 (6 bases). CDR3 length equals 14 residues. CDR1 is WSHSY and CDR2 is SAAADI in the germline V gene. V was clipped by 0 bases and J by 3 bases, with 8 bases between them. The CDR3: CASSESNREETQYF. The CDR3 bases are TGCGCCAGCAGTGAGTCCAACAGGGAAGAGACCCAGTACTTC.

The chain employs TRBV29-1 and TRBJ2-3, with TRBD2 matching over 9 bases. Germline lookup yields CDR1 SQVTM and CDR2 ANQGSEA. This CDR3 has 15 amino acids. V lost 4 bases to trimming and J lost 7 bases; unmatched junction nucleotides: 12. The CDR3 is CSVALAGEFSNTQYF. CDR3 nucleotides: TGCAGCGTTGCATTAGCGGGGGAGTTTTCGAATACGCAGTATTTT.

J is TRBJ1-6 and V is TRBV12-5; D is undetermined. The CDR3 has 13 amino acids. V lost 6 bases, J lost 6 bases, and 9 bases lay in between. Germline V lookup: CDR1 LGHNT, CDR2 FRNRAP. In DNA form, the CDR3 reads TGTGCTAGTGGCTCCGGGCCTAATTCACCCCTCCACTTT. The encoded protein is CASGSGPNSPLHF. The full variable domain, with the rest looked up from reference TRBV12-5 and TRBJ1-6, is DARVTQTPRHKVTEMGQEVTMRCQPILGHNTVFWYRQTMMQGLELLAYFRNRAPLDDSGMPKDRFSAEMPDATLATLKIQPSEPRDSAVYFCASGSGPNSPLHFGNGTRLTVT.

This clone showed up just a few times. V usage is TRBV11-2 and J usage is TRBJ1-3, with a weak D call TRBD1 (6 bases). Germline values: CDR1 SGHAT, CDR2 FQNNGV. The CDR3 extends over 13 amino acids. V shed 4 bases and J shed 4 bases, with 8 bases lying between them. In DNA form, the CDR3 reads TGTGCCAGCAGCTCAGGGGTGGGAAACACCATATATTTT. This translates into CASSSGVGNTIYF.

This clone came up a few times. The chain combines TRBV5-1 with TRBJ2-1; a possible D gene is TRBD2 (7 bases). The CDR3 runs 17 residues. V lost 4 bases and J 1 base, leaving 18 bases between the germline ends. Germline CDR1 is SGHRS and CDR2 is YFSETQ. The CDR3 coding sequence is TGCGCCAGCAGCGTCCTGTGGGGGGGGCGATCCTACAATGAGCAGTTCTTC. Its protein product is CASSVLWGGRSYNEQFF. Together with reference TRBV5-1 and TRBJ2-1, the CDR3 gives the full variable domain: KAGVTQTPRYLIKTRGQQVTLSCSPISGHRSVSWYQQTPGQGLQFLFEYFSETQRNKGNFPGRFSGRQFSNSRSEMNVSTLELGDSALYLCASSVLWGGRSYNEQFFGPGTRLTVL.

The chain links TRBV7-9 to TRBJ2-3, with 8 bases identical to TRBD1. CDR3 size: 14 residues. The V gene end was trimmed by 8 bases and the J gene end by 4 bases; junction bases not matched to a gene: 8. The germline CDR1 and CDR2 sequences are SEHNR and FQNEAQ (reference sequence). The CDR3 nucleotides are TGTGCCAGCCGACCCAGGGGGCCCGCAGATACGCAGTATTTT. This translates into CASRPRGPADTQYF.

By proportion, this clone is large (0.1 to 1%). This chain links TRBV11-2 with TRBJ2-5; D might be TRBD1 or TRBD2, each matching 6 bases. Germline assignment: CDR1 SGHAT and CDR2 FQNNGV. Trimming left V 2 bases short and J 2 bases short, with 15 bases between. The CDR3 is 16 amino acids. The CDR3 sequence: CASSLMVGGQQETQYF. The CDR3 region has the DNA TGTGCCAGCAGCTTAATGGTCGGGGGACAACAAGAGACCCAGTACTTC.

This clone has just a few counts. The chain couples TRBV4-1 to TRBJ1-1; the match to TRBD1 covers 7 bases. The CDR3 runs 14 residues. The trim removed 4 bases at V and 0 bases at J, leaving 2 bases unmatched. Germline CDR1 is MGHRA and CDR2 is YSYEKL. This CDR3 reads CASSRTGVNTEAFF. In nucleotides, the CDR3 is TGCGCCAGCAGCCGCACAGGGGTGAACACTGAAGCTTTCTTT.

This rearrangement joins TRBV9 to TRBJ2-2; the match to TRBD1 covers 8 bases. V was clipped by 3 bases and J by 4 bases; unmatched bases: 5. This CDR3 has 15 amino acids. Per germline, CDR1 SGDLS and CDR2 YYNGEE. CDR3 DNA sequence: TGTGCCAGCAGCGCCCAGGGGGCGGGCACCGGGGAGCTGTTTTTT. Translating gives CASSAQGAGTGELFF.

The CDR3 DNA follows: TGTGCCAGCTCACCAGTCCTTCTAACAGGGCGAGGGAATGAAAAACTGTTTTTT. This gives the protein CASSPVLLTGRGNEKLFF. The chain joins TRBV18 to TRBJ1-4; maybe TRBD1 (6 bases). The germline CDR1 and CDR2 sequences are KGHSH and LQKENI. The CDR3 extends over 18 amino acids. V lost 2 bases to trimming and J lost 5 bases, with 21 bases between them.

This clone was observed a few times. CDR3 bases: TGTGCCAGCAGCGCGGGACAGGGGGCATCTGGAAACACCATATATTTT. Encoded protein: CASSAGQGASGNTIYF. The J gene is TRBJ1-3, the V gene TRBV7-9; 12 bases agree with TRBD1. CDR1 is SEHNR and CDR2 is FQNEAQ in the germline V gene (reference sequence). The CDR3 has 16 residues. V was pared by 5 bases and J by 1 base, with 3 bases of the junction left unmatched.

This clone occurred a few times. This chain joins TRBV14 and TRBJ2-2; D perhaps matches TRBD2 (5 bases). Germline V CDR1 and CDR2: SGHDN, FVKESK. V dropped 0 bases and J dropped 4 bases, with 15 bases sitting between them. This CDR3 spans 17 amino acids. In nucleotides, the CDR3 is TGTGCCAGCAGCCAAGACCTCTTGACTATACCCACCGGGGAGCTGTTTTTT. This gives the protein CASSQDLLTIPTGELFF.

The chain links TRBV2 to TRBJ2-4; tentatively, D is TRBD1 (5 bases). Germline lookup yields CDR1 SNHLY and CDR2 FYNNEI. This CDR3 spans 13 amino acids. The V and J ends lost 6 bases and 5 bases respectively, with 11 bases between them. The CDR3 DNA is TGTGCCAGCAGCGCAGGGTGGGAAAACATTCAGTACTTC. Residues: CASSAGWENIQYF.

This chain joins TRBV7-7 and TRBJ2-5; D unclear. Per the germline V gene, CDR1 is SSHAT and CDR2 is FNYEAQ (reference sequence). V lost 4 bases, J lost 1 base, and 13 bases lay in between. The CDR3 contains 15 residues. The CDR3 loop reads CASSSGRVFQETQYF. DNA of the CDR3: TGTGCCAGCAGCTCTGGTCGAGTGTTCCAAGAGACCCAGTACTTC.

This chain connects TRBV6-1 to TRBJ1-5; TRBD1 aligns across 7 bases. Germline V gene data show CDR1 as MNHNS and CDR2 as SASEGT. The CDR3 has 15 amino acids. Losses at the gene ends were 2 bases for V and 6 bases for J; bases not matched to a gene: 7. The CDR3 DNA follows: TGTGCCAGCAGTGAAATGTTGGAGGGGGCTCAGCCCCAGCATTTT. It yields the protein CASSEMLEGAQPQHF.

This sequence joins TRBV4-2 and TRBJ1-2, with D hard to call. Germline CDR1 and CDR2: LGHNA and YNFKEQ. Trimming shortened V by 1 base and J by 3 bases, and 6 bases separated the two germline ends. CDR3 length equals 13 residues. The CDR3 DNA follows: TGTGCCAGCAGCCAAGGGTGGGACTATGGCTACACCTTC. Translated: CASSQGWDYGYTF.

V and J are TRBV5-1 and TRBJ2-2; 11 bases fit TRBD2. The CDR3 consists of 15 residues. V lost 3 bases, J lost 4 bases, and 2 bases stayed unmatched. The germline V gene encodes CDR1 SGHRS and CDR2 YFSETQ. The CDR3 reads CASSSGTSGTGELFF. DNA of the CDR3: TGCGCCAGCAGCTCCGGGACTAGCGGCACCGGGGAGCTGTTTTTT.